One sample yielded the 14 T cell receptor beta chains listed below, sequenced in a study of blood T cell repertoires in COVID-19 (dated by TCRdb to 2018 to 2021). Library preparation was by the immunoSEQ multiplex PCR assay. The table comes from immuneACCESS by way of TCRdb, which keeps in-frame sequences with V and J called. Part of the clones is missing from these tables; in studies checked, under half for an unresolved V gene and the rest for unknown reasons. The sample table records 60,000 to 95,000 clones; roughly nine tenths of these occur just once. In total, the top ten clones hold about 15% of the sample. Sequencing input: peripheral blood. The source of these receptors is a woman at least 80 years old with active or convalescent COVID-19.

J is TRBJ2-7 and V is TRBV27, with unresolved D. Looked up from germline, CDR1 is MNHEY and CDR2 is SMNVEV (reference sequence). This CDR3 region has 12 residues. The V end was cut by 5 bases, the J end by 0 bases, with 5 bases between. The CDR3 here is CASSLNSYEQYF. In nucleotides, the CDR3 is TGTGCCAGCAGTCTAAACTCCTACGAGCAGTACTTC.

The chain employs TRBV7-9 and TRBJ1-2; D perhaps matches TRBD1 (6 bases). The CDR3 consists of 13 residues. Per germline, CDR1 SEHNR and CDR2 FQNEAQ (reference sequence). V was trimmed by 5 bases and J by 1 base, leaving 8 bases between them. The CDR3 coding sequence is TGTGCCAGCAGCCGGGACATTAACTATGGCTACACCTTC. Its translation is CASSRDINYGYTF.

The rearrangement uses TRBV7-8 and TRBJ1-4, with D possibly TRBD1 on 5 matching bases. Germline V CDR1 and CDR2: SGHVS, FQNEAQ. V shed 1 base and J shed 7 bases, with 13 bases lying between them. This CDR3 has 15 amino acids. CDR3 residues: CASSLVALGGEKLFF. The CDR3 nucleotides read TGTGCCAGCAGCTTAGTGGCTTTGGGGGGTGAAAAACTGTTTTTT.

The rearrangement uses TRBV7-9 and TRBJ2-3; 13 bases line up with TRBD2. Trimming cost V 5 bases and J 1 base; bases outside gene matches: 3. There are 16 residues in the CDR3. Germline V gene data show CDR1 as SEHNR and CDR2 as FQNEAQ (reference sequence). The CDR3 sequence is CASSLGLAGGTDTQYF. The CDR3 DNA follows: TGTGCCAGCAGCCTCGGACTAGCGGGGGGCACAGATACGCAGTATTTT.

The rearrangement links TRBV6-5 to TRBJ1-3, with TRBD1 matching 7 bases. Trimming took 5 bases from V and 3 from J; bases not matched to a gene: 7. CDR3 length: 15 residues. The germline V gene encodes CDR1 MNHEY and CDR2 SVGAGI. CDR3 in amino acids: CASSLDRAGGNTIYF. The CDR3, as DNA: TGTGCCAGCAGTCTCGACAGGGCCGGTGGAAACACCATATATTTT.

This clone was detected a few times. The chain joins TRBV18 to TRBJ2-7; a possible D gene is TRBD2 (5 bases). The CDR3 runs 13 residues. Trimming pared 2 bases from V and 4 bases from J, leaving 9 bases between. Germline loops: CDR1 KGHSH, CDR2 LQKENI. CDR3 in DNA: TGTGCCAGCTCACCAACGGAGGAGTACGAGCAGTACTTC. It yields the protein CASSPTEEYEQYF.

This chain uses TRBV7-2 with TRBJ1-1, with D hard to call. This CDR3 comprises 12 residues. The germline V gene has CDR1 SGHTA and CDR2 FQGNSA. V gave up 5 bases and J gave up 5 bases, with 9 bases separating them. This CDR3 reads CASSQGRTEAFF. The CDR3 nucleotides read TGTGCCAGCAGCCAAGGGAGAACTGAAGCTTTCTTT. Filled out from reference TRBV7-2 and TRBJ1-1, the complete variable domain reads GAGVSQSPSNKVTEKGKDVELRCDPISGHTALYWYRQSLGQGLEFLIYFQGNSAPDKSGLPSDRFSAERTGGSVSTLTIQRTQQEDSAVYLCASSQGRTEAFFGQGTRLTVV.

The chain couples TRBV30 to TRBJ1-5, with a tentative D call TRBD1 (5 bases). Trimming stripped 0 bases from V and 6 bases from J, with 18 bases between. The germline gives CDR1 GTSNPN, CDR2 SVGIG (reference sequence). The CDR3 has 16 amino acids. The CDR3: CAWSVRGTGARQPQHF. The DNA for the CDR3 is TGTGCCTGGAGTGTTCGGGGGACCGGAGCCCGTCAGCCCCAGCATTTT.

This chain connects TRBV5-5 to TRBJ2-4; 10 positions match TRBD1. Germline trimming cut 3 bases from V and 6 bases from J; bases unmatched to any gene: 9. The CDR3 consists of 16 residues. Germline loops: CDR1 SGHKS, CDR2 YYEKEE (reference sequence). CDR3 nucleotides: TGTGCCAGCAGCTCGCAAGGGACAGGGGATAGAAACATTCAGTACTTC. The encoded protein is CASSSQGTGDRNIQYF. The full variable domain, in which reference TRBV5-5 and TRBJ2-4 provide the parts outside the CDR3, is DAGVTQSPTHLIKTRGQQVTLRCSPISGHKSVSWYQQVLGQGPQFIFQYYEKEERGRGNFPDRFSARQFPNYSSELNVNALLLGDSALYLCASSSQGTGDRNIQYFGAGTRLSVL.

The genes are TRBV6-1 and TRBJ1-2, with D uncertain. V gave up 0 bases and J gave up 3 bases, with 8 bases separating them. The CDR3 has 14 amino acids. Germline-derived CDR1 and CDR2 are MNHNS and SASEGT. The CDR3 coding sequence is TGTGCCAGCAGTGAAGCGCCGGGGTACTATGGCTACACCTTC. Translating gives CASSEAPGYYGYTF.

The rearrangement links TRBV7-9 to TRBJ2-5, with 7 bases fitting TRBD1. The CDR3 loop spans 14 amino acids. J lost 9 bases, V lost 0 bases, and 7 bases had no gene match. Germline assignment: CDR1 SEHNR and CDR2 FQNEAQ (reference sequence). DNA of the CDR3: TGTGCCAGCAGCTTAGCAGGGGGCTTGTTCCCCCAGTACTTC. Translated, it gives CASSLAGGLFPQYF. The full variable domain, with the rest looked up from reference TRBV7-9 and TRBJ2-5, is DTGVSQNPRHKITKRGQNVTFRCDPISEHNRLYWYRQTLGQGPEFLTYFQNEAQLEKSRLLSDRFSAERPKGSFSTLEIQRTEQGDSAMYLCASSLAGGLFPQYFGPGTRLLVL.

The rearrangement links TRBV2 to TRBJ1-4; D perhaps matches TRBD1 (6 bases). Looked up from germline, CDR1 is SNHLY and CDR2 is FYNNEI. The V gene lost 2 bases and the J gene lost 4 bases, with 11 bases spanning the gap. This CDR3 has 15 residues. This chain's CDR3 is CASSENQGYNEKLFF. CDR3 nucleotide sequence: TGTGCCAGCAGTGAAAACCAGGGGTATAATGAAAAACTGTTTTTT. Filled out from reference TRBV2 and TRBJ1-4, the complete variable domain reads EPEVTQTPSHQVTQMGQEVILRCVPISNHLYFYWYRQILGQKVEFLVSFYNNEISEKSEIFDDQFSVERPDGSNFTLKIRSTKLEDSAMYFCASSENQGYNEKLFFGSGTQLSVL.

In DNA form, the CDR3 reads TGTGCCAGCAGCCAAGAGGACGGGAAGAACACTGAAGCTTTCTTT. Amino acids: CASSQEDGKNTEAFF. The chain is built from TRBV4-2 and TRBJ1-1; D is unresolved. CDR3 length: 15 residues. Between the trimmed V and J ends, which lost 0 bases and 1 base, there was a span of 9 bases. The germline V gene encodes CDR1 LGHNA and CDR2 YNFKEQ.

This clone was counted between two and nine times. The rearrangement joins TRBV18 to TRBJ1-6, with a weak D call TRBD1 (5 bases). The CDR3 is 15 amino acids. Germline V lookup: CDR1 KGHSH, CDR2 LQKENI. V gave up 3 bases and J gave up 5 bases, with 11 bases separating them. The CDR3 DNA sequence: TGTGCCAGCTCACCTACGGGGGGGGATAATTCACCCCTCCACTTT. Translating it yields CASSPTGGDNSPLHF.